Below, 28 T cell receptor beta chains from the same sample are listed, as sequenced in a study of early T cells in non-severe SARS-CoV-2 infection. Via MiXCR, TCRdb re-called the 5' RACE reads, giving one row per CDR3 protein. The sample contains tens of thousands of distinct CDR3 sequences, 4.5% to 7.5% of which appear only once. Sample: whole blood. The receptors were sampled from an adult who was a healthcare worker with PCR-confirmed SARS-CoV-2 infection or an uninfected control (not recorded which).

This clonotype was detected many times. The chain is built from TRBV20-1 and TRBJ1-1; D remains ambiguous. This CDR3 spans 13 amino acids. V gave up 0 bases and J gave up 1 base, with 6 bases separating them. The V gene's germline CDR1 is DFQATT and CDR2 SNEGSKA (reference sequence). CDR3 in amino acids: CSARDWGNTEAFF. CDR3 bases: TGCAGTGCTAGAGATTGGGGGAACACTGAAGCTTTCTTT.

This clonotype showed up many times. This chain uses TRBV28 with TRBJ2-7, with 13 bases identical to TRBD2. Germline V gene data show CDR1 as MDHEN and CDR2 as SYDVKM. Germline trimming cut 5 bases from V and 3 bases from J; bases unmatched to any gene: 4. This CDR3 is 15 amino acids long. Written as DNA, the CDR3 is TGTGCCAGCAGTGAGTGGACTAGCGGGAGCTACGAGCAGTACTTC. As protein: CASSEWTSGSYEQYF.

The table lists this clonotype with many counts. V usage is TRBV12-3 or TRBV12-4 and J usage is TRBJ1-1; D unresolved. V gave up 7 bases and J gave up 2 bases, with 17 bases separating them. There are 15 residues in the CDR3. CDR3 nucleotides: TGTGCCAGCACTATCATACAGAAAACCAACACTGAAGCTTTCTTT. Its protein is CASTIIQKTNTEAFF.

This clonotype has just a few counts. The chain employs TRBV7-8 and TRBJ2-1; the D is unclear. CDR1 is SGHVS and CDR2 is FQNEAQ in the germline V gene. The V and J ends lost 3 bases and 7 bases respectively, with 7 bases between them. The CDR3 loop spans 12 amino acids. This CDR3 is CASSFVQNEQFF. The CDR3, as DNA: TGTGCCAGCAGCTTCGTACAGAATGAGCAGTTCTTC.

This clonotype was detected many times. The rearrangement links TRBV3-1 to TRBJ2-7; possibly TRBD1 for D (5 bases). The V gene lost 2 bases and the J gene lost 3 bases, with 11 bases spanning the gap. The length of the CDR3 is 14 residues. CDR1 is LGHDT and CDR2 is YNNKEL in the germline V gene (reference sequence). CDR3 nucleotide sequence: TGTGCCAGCAGCCAAAACTGGGGCAGCTACGAGCAGTACTTC. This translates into CASSQNWGSYEQYF.

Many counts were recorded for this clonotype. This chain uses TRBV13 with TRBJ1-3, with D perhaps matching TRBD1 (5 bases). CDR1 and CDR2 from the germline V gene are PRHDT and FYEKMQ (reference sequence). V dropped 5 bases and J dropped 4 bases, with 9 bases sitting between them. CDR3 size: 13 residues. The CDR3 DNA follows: TGTGCCAGCAGCCTCCGACAGGGAAACACCATATATTTT. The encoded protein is CASSLRQGNTIYF.

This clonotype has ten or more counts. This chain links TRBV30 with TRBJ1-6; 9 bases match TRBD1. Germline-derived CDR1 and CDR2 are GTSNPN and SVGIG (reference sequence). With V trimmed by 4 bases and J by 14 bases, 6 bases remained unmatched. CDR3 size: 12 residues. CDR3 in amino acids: CAWTDRGQALHF. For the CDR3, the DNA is TGTGCCTGGACGGACAGGGGTCAGGCCCTCCACTTT.

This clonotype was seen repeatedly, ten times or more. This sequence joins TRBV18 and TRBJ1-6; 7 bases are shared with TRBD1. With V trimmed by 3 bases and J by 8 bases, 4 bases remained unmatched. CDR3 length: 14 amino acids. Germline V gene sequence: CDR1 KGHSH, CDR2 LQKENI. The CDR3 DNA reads TGTGCCAGCTCACCGCTAGACAGGGATTCACCCCTCCACTTT. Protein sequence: CASSPLDRDSPLHF.

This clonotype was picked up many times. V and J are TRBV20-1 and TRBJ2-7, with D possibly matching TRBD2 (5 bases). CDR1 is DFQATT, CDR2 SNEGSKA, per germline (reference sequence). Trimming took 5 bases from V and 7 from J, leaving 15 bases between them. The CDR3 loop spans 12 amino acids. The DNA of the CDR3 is TGCAGTGCTGGCCCTAGCCTCCGGGAGCAGTACTTC. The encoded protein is CSAGPSLREQYF.

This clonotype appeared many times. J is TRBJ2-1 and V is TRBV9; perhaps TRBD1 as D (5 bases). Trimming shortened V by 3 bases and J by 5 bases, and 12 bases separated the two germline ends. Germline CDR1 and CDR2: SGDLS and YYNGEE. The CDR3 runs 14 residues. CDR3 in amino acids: CASSGQTANNEQFF. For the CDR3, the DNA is TGTGCCAGCAGCGGACAGACAGCTAACAATGAGCAGTTCTTC.

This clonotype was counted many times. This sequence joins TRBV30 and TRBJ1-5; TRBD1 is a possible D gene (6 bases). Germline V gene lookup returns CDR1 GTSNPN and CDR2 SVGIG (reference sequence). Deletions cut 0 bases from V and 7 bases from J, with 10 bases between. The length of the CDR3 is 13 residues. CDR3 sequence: CAWSVGGDQPQHF. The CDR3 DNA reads TGTGCCTGGAGTGTTGGGGGCGACCAGCCCCAGCATTTT.

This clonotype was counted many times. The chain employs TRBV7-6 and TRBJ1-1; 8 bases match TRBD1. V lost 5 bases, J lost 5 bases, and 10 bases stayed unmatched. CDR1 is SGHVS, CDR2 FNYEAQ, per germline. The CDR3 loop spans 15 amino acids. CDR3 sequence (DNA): TGTGCCAGCAGCACCGCGACAGGGGCGAGGACTGAAGCTTTCTTT. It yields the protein CASSTATGARTEAFF.

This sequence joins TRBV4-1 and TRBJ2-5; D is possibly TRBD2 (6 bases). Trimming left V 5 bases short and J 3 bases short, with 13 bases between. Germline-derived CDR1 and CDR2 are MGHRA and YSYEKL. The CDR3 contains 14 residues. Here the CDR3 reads CASSVRESEETQYF. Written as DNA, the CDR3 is TGCGCCAGCAGCGTCCGGGAGTCGGAAGAGACCCAGTACTTC.

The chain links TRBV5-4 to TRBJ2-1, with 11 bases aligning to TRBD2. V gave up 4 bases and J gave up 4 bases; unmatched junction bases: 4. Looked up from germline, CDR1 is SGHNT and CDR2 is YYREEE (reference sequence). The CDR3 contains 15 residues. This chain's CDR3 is CASSLTSGGYNEQFF. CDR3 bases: TGTGCCAGCAGCCTCACTAGCGGGGGTTACAATGAGCAGTTCTTC.

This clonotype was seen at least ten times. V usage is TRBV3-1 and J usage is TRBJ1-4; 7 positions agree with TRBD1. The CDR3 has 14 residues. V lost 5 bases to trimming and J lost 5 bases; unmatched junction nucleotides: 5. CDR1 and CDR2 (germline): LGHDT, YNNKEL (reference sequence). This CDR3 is CASSRQGGNEKLFF. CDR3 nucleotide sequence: TGTGCCAGCAGCAGACAGGGAGGGAATGAAAAACTGTTTTTT. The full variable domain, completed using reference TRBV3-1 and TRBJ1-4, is DTAVSQTPKYLVTQMGNDKSIKCEQNLGHDTMYWYKQDSKKFLKIMFSYNNKELIINETVPNRFSPKSPDKAHLNLHINSLELGDSAVYFCASSRQGGNEKLFFGSGTQLSVL.

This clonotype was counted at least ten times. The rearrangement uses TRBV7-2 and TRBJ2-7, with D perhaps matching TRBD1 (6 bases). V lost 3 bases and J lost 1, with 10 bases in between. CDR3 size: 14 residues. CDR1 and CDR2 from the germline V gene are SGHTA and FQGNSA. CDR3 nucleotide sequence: TGTGCCAGCAGCTTCGGTACAGGGTCCTACGAGCAGTACTTC. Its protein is CASSFGTGSYEQYF.

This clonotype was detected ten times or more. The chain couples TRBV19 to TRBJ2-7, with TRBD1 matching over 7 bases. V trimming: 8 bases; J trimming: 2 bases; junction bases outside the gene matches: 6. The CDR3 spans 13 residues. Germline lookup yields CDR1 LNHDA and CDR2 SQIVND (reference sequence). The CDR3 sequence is CASQTGPPYEQYF. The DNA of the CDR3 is TGTGCCAGTCAGACAGGGCCTCCCTACGAGCAGTACTTC.

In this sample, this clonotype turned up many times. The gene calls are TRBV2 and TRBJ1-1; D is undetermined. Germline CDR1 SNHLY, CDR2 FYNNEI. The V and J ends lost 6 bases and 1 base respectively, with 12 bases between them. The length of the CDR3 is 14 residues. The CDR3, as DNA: TGTGCCAGCAGCCCGGGAGCTACGAACACTGAAGCTTTCTTT. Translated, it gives CASSPGATNTEAFF.

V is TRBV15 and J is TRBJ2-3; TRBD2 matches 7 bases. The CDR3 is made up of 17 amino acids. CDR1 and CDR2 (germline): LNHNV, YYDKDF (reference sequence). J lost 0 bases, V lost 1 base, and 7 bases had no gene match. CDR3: CATSRGRLAASTDTQYF. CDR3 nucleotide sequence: TGTGCCACCAGCAGAGGCAGGCTAGCGGCAAGCACAGATACGCAGTATTTT.

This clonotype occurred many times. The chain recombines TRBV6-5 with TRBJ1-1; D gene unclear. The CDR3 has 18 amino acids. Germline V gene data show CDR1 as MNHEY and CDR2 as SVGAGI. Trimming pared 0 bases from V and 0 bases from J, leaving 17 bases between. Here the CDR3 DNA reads TGTGCCAGCAGTTACTCGTCCTCCTTCCCCTTCATGAACACTGAAGCTTTCTTT. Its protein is CASSYSSSFPFMNTEAFF.

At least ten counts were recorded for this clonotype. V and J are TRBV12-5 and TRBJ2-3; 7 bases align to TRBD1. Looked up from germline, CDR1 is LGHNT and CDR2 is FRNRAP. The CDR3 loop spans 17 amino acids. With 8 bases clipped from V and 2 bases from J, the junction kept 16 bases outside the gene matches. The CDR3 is CASSLGGRGLFTDTQYF. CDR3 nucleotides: TGTGCTAGTTCCCTTGGGGGCAGGGGGTTATTCACAGATACGCAGTATTTT.

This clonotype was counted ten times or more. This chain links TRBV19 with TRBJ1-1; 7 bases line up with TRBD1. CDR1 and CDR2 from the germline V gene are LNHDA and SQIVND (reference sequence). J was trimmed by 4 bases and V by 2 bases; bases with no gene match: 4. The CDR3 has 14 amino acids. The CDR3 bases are TGTGCCAGTAGTATAATACAGGGGCGCACTGAAGCTTTCTTT. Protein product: CASSIIQGRTEAFF.

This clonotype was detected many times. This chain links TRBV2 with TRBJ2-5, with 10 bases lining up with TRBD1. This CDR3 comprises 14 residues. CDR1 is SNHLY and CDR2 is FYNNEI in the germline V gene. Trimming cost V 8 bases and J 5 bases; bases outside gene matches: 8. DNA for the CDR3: TGTGCCAGCTCTGGGGACAGGGGAACGGAGACCCAGTACTTC. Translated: CASSGDRGTETQYF. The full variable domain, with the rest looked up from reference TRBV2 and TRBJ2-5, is EPEVTQTPSHQVTQMGQEVILRCVPISNHLYFYWYRQILGQKVEFLVSFYNNEISEKSEIFDDQFSVERPDGSNFTLKIRSTKLEDSAMYFCASSGDRGTETQYFGPGTRLLVL.

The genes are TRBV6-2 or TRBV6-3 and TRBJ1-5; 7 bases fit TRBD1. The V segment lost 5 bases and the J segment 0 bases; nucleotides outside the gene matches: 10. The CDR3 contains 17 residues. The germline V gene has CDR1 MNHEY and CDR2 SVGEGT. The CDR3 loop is CASSPWTGHPSNQPQHF. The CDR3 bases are TGTGCCAGCAGTCCCTGGACAGGCCACCCTAGCAATCAGCCCCAGCATTTT.

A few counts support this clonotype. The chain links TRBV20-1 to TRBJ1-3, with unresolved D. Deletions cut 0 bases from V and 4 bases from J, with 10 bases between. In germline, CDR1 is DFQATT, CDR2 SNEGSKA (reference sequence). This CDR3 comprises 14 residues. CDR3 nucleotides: TGCAGTGCTAGAGATCCGTTGTCGGGAAACACCATATATTTT. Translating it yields CSARDPLSGNTIYF.

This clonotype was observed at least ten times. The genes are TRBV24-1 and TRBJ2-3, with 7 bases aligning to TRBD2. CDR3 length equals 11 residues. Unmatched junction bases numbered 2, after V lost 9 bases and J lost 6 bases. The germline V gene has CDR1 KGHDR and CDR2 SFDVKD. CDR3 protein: CATRGGDTQYF. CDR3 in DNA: TGTGCCACCCGCGGGGGTGATACGCAGTATTTT.

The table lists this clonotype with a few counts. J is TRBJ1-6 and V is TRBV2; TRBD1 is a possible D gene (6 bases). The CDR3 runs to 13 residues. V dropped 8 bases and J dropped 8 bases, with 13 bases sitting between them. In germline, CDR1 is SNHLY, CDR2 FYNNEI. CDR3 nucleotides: TGTGCCAGCGTGGGACAAAGATATTCACCCCTCCACTTT. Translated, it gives CASVGQRYSPLHF.

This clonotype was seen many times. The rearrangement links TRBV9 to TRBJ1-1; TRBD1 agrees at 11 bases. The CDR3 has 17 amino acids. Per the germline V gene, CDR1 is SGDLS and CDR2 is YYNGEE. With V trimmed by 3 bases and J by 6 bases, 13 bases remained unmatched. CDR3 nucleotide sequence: TGTGCCAGCAGCGACGGTGGGACAGGGGGTTTTCCGGCTGAAGCTTTCTTT. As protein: CASSDGGTGGFPAEAFF.